This T cell receptor beta chain was sequenced during a study of cytomegalovirus exposure and HLA in healthy donors. Overall study: The study's early data release held tens of millions of unique TCRs from HLA-typed donors.

The PCR employed 60 Vbeta primers together with 13 Jbeta primers. The data were produced by immunoSEQ multiplex PCR, yet TCRdb's version contains in-frame clones alone and is incomplete. This table has fewer than 100,000 clones, around 73% appearing once. The J segment lost 4 bases and the V segment lost 3 bases, leaving 4 bases of the junction unmatched. This CDR3 has 14 amino acids. Germline CDR1 and CDR2: MNHEY and SVGAGI. The sequenced material came from PBMCs. The chain links TRBV6-5 to TRBJ2-5; 8 bases align to TRBD2. This sequence was found in a female donor in good health and CMV-seronegative. The chain's CDR3 is CASSYIGGGETQYF. The CDR3 DNA reads TGTGCCAGCAGTTATATCGGGGGGGGAGAGACCCAGTACTTC.